Listed below are T cell receptor beta chains from one sample, sequenced in a study of cytomegalovirus exposure and HLA in healthy donors. Produced via immunoSEQ multiplex PCR; TCRdb's table is partial and in-frame only. The table lists about 120,000 clones, about 80% of them singletons. The specimen was PBMCs. These receptors came from a man aged 55 to 70 in good health and CMV-seropositive. Both conserved end residues are part of each CDR3. Each record gives: CDR3 protein, CDR3 DNA, V gene, J gene, clone size, D gene. A D gene is named only where the DNA matches it firmly. Clone size is shown for a subset of rows, as once, few, many or a class of expanded clone.

CDR3: CASSEGRLRAFF
DNA: TGTGCCAGCAGTGAAGGAAGACTCAGAGCTTTCTTT
V: TRBV2
J: TRBJ1-1
size: .
D: .

CDR3: CASHGGFSGNTIYF
DNA: TGTGCCAGCCATGGGGGGTTCTCTGGAAACACCATATATTTT
V: TRBV6-5
J: TRBJ1-3
size: few
D: .

CDR3: CASSPSGGSGNTIYF
DNA: TGTGCCAGCAGCCCATCAGGGGGCTCTGGAAACACCATATATTTT
V: TRBV9
J: TRBJ1-3
size: .
D: TRBD1

CDR3: CASSPGQAKQYSGNTIYF
DNA: TGCGCCAGCAGCCCCGGACAGGCGAAACAATACTCTGGAAACACCATATATTTT
V: TRBV4-1
J: TRBJ1-3
size: .
D: TRBD1

CDR3: CASSFTSSYEQYF
DNA: TGTGCCAGCAGCTTTACAAGCTCCTACGAGCAGTACTTC
V: TRBV7-8
J: TRBJ2-7
size: .
D: .

CDR3: CATSRERRTNEKLFF
DNA: TGTGCCACCAGCAGAGAGAGGCGGACTAATGAAAAACTGTTTTTT
V: TRBV15
J: TRBJ1-4
size: .
D: .

CDR3: CASRETGTPGKLFF
DNA: TGTGCCAGCAGGGAGACAGGGACTCCAGGAAAACTGTTTTTT
V: TRBV6-1
J: TRBJ1-4
size: .
D: TRBD1

CDR3: CAISSRLARSSYNEQFF
DNA: TGTGCCATCAGTTCCCGACTAGCCCGTAGCTCCTACAATGAGCAGTTCTTC
V: TRBV10-3
J: TRBJ2-1
size: .
D: TRBD2

CDR3: CASSQPGQVTSPYGYTF
DNA: TGTGCCAGCAGTCAACCGGGACAGGTAACCTCTCCCTATGGCTACACCTTC
V: TRBV28
J: TRBJ1-2
size: few
D: TRBD1

CDR3: CASSEGTAIMAQHF
DNA: TGTGCCAGCAGTGAGGGGACAGCAATCATGGCCCAGCATTTT
V: TRBV2
J: TRBJ1-5
size: .
D: TRBD1

CDR3: CASKPQTPKNTEAFF
DNA: TGTGCCAGCAAACCCCAGACACCAAAGAACACTGAAGCTTTCTTT
V: TRBV7-8
J: TRBJ1-1
size: few
D: .

CDR3: CASHKDRVSYNEQFF
DNA: TGTGCCAGCCATAAGGACAGGGTCTCCTACAATGAGCAGTTCTTC
V: TRBV27
J: TRBJ2-1
size: .
D: TRBD1

CDR3: CASSYRGDTEAFF
DNA: TGTGCCAGCAGCTACAGGGGGGACACTGAAGCTTTCTTT
V: TRBV7-9
J: TRBJ1-1
size: .
D: TRBD1

CDR3: CASSRQGDGRTGELFF
DNA: TGTGCCAGCAGTAGACAGGGGGATGGAAGAACCGGGGAGCTGTTTTTT
V: TRBV5-5
J: TRBJ2-2
size: .
D: TRBD1

CDR3: CATSRETSVQETQYF
DNA: TGTGCCACCAGCAGAGAAACGAGCGTCCAAGAGACCCAGTACTTC
V: TRBV15
J: TRBJ2-5
size: .
D: .

CDR3: CASSLGFRGAYGYTF
DNA: TGTGCCAGCAGCTTAGGTTTCAGGGGCGCCTATGGCTACACCTTC
V: TRBV7-9
J: TRBJ1-2
size: .
D: .

CDR3: CASSLGPYNEQFF
DNA: TGTGCCAGCAGCTTAGGGCCGTACAATGAGCAGTTCTTC
V: TRBV11-2
J: TRBJ2-1
size: .
D: .

CDR3: CASSSGQGANQPQHF
DNA: TGTGCCAGCAGCTCGGGACAGGGGGCCAATCAGCCCCAGCATTTT
V: TRBV7-9
J: TRBJ1-5
size: .
D: TRBD1

CDR3: CASSLQGDYGYTF
DNA: TGTGCCAGCAGTTTACAGGGGGACTATGGCTACACCTTC
V: TRBV28
J: TRBJ1-2
size: .
D: TRBD1

CDR3: CATSRAPSAGQPQHF
DNA: TGTGCCACCAGCAGAGCCCCAAGTGCGGGTCAGCCCCAGCATTTT
V: TRBV15
J: TRBJ1-5
size: .
D: .

CDR3: CASSWTGPPNEQFF
DNA: TGTGCCAGCAGCTGGACAGGGCCTCCCAATGAGCAGTTCTTC
V: TRBV5-6
J: TRBJ2-1
size: .
D: TRBD1

CDR3: CASSLGDSYEQYF
DNA: TGTGCCAGCAGCTTAGGGGACAGCTACGAGCAGTACTTC
V: TRBV7-2
J: TRBJ2-7
size: .
D: TRBD1

CDR3: CASQRDFSSGANVLTF
DNA: TGTGCCTCCCAGAGGGACTTCAGCTCTGGGGCCAACGTCCTGACTTTC
V: TRBV19
J: TRBJ2-6
size: .
D: .

CDR3: CASSLGAKGQETQYF
DNA: TGTGCCAGCAGCTTAGGGGCCAAAGGCCAAGAGACCCAGTACTTC
V: TRBV11-1
J: TRBJ2-5
size: .
D: .

CDR3: CASSLMGAGETQYF
DNA: TGTGCCAGCAGCTTGATGGGGGCCGGAGAGACCCAGTACTTC
V: TRBV5-4
J: TRBJ2-5
size: .
D: .

CDR3: CASSQSRWDRVGQETQYF
DNA: TGCGCCAGCAGTCAATCGAGGTGGGACAGGGTGGGTCAAGAGACCCAGTACTTC
V: TRBV23-1
J: TRBJ2-5
size: few
D: TRBD1

CDR3: CASTGTSSYEQYF
DNA: TGCGCCAGCACGGGGACTAGTTCCTACGAGCAGTACTTC
V: TRBV5-1
J: TRBJ2-7
size: .
D: TRBD2

CDR3: CASSQEWDNNQPQHF
DNA: TGCGCCAGCAGCCAAGAATGGGACAACAATCAGCCCCAGCATTTT
V: TRBV4-1
J: TRBJ1-5
size: .
D: .

CDR3: CAWSIIGGGTEAFF
DNA: TGTGCCTGGAGTATCATAGGGGGGGGGACTGAAGCTTTCTTT
V: TRBV30
J: TRBJ1-1
size: .
D: .

CDR3: CTSSQDRPREGNEQYF
DNA: TGCACCAGCAGCCAAGATCGCCCCCGGGAGGGAAACGAGCAGTACTTC
V: TRBV1
J: TRBJ2-7
size: .
D: .

CDR3: CASSPSTEDGYTF
DNA: TGTGCCAGCAGCCCGTCGACGGAGGATGGCTACACCTTC
V: TRBV6-6
J: TRBJ1-2
size: .
D: .

CDR3: CASRNSRGRTEAFF
DNA: TGTGCCAGCCGGAACTCTAGGGGGCGCACTGAAGCTTTCTTT
V: TRBV2
J: TRBJ1-1
size: .
D: TRBD1

CDR3: CASSLLAGEDTQYF
DNA: TGTGCCAGCAGCTTACTAGCGGGGGAAGATACGCAGTATTTT
V: TRBV5-5
J: TRBJ2-3
size: .
D: TRBD2

CDR3: CASSETASGADSPLHF
DNA: TGTGCCAGCAGTGAAACGGCATCGGGAGCGGATTCACCCCTCCACTTT
V: TRBV2
J: TRBJ1-6
size: few
D: .

CDR3: CASSERLAGGSYEQYF
DNA: TGTGCCAGCAGTGAAAGACTAGCGGGAGGGTCCTACGAGCAGTACTTC
V: TRBV2
J: TRBJ2-7
size: .
D: TRBD2

CDR3: CASSEPGSPLHF
DNA: TGTGCCAGCAGTGAACCGGGATCACCCCTCCACTTT
V: TRBV6-1
J: TRBJ1-6
size: .
D: .

CDR3: CASSLGGFVPDTQYF
DNA: TGTGCCAGCAGCTTAGGAGGTTTCGTCCCAGATACGCAGTATTTT
V: TRBV7-9
J: TRBJ2-3
size: .
D: .

CDR3: CASSVQGYEQYF
DNA: TGTGCCAGCAGTGTACAGGGTTACGAGCAGTACTTC
V: TRBV2
J: TRBJ2-7
size: few
D: .

CDR3: CASTVTPTLATEAFF
DNA: TGTGCCAGCACCGTCACCCCCACATTAGCTACTGAAGCTTTCTTT
V: TRBV28
J: TRBJ1-1
size: few
D: .

CDR3: CASSQVASGDTHEQYF
DNA: TGCGCCAGCAGCCAAGTAGCTAGCGGGGATACCCACGAGCAGTACTTC
V: TRBV4-1
J: TRBJ2-7
size: once
D: TRBD2

CDR3: CATAGRGLSTDTQYF
DNA: TGTGCCACCGCGGGGCGGGGACTCAGCACAGATACGCAGTATTTT
V: TRBV27
J: TRBJ2-3
size: .
D: .

CDR3: CASSFGLQTRTGELFF
DNA: TGTGCCAGCAGTTTTGGACTTCAGACTCGAACCGGGGAGCTGTTTTTT
V: TRBV27
J: TRBJ2-2
size: .
D: .

CDR3: CAWSGQGGTPLHF
DNA: TGTGCCTGGAGCGGACAGGGAGGAACACCCCTCCACTTT
V: TRBV30
J: TRBJ1-6
size: .
D: TRBD1

CDR3: CASSRQTEAFF
DNA: TGCGCCAGCAGCCGACAGACCGAAGCTTTCTTT
V: TRBV4-1
J: TRBJ1-1
size: .
D: .

CDR3: CASSPPFGARNTEAFF
DNA: TGTGCCAGCAGCCCCCCCTTTGGGGCGCGGAACACTGAAGCTTTCTTT
V: TRBV9
J: TRBJ1-1
size: .
D: .

CDR3: CASSVGGEAAFF
DNA: TGTGCCAGCAGCGTGGGGGGGGAAGCAGCTTTCTTT
V: TRBV9
J: TRBJ1-1
size: .
D: .

CDR3: CASSPLRAAGAEAFF
DNA: TGCGCCAGCAGCCCCCTTCGAGCGGCTGGGGCTGAAGCTTTCTTT
V: TRBV5-1
J: TRBJ1-1
size: once
D: .

CDR3: CAWSDKALAGGLGQYF
DNA: TGTGCCTGGAGTGACAAGGCACTAGCGGGAGGTCTCGGGCAGTACTTC
V: TRBV30
J: TRBJ2-7
size: .
D: TRBD2

CDR3: CASSRDRGGEETQYF
DNA: TGTGCCAGCAGCCGGGACAGGGGAGGAGAAGAGACCCAGTACTTC
V: TRBV21-1
J: TRBJ2-5
size: .
D: .

CDR3: CASSVVGLAGRPNTGELFF
DNA: TGTGCCAGCAGCGTAGTGGGGCTAGCGGGAAGACCGAACACCGGGGAGCTGTTTTTT
V: TRBV9
J: TRBJ2-2
size: .
D: TRBD2

CDR3: CASSLDSGNQPQHF
DNA: TGCGCCAGCAGCTTGGACTCGGGCAATCAGCCCCAGCATTTT
V: TRBV5-1
J: TRBJ1-5
size: .
D: .

CDR3: CASSSRTGRSQPQHF
DNA: TGTGCCAGCAGCTCCCGGACAGGAAGGAGTCAGCCCCAGCATTTT
V: TRBV11-2
J: TRBJ1-5
size: once
D: TRBD1